This T cell receptor beta chain was retrieved from a study of shared clonotypes between healthy human individuals. Repertoires were generated with immunoSEQ multiplex PCR, while TCRdb's copy carries only in-frame clones and drops some. The sample has 2 million to 2.5 million clones, approximately 94% seen once. The receptor was isolated from a man younger than 30 in good health. Sequenced sample: naive CD4+ T cells sorted from blood. The sample's subset: CD45RA+ positively selected.

The CDR3 DNA follows: TGTGCCAGCAGCCGGACTAGCGGGAAGCGTGAGACCCAGTACTTC. Protein product: CASSRTSGKRETQYF. V gene TRBV7-2 combines with J gene TRBJ2-5, with 12 bases aligning to TRBD2. CDR3 length: 15 residues. J lost 5 bases, V lost 5 bases, and 6 bases had no gene match. The germline V gene has CDR1 SGHTA and CDR2 FQGNSA.